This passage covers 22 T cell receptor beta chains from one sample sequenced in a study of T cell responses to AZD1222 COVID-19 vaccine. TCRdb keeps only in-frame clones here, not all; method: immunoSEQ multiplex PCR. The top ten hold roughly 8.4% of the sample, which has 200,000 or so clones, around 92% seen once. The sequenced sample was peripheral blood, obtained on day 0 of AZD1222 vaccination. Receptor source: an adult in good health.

CDR3 amino acids: CASSLGTGGGGNTIYF. CDR3 nucleotides: TGTGCCAGCAGCTTAGGGACAGGGGGCGGTGGAAACACCATATATTTT. The chain has TRBV7-6 and TRBJ1-3, with 11 bases that match TRBD1. Germline lookup yields CDR1 SGHVS and CDR2 FNYEAQ. V was pared by 1 base and J by 3 bases, with 2 bases of the junction left unmatched. The CDR3 has 16 amino acids. The variable domain in full, completed from reference TRBV7-6 and TRBJ1-3, reads GAGVSQSPRYKVTKRGQDVALRCDPISGHVSLYWYRQALGQGPEFLTYFNYEAQQDKSGLPNDRFSAERPEGSISTLTIQRTEQRDSAMYRCASSLGTGGGGNTIYFGEGSWLTVV.

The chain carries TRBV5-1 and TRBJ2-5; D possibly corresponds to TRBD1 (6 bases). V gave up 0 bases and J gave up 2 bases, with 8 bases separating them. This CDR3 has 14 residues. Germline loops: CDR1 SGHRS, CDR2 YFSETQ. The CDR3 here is CASSLAGAQETQYF. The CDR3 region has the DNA TGCGCCAGCAGCTTGGCAGGGGCACAAGAGACCCAGTACTTC. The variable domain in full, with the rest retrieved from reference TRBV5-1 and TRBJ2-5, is KAGVTQTPRYLIKTRGQQVTLSCSPISGHRSVSWYQQTPGQGLQFLFEYFSETQRNKGNFPGRFSGRQFSNSRSEMNVSTLELGDSALYLCASSLAGAQETQYFGPGTRLLVL.

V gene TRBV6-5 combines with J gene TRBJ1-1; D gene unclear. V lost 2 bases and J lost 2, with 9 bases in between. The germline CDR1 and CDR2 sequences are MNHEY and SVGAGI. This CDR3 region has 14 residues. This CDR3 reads CASSYGPVNTEAFF. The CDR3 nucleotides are TGTGCCAGCAGTTACGGGCCGGTCAACACTGAAGCTTTCTTT.

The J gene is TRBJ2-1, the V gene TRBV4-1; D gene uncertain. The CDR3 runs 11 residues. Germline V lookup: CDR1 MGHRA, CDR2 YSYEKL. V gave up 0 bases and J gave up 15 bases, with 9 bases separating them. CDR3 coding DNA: TGCGCCAGCAGCCAAGACGAGAGCCGGTTCTTC. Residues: CASSQDESRFF.

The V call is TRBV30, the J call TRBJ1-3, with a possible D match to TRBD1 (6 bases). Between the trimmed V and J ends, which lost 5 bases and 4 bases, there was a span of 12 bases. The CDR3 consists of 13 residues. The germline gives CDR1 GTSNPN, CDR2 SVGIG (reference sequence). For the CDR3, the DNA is TGTGCCTGGGGGGGGACATCGGGAAACACCATATATTTT. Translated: CAWGGTSGNTIYF.

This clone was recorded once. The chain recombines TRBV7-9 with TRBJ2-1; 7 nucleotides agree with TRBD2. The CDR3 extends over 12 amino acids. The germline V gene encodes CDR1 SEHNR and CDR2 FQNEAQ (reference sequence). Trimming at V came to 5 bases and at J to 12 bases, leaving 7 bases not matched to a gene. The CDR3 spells CASSPWGGGQFF. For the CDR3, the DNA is TGTGCCAGCAGCCCCTGGGGGGGAGGGCAGTTCTTC.

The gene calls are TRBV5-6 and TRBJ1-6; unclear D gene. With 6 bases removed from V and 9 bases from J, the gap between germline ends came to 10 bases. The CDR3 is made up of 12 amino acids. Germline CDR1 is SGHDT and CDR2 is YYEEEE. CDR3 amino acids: CASTIVGSPLHF. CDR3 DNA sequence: TGTGCCAGCACCATTGTAGGTTCACCCCTCCACTTT.

DNA for the CDR3: TGTGCCAGTAGTATAGATGGGACTCTCGGGGAGCTGTTTTTT. This codes for CASSIDGTLGELFF. The rearrangement joins TRBV19 to TRBJ2-2; D is perhaps TRBD2 (6 bases). This CDR3 has 14 amino acids. Germline-derived CDR1 and CDR2 are LNHDA and SQIVND (reference sequence). Trimming removed 0 bases from V and 7 bases from J, with 9 bases in between.

CDR3 sequence reads: CASSQDRGGAHHNEQFF. The CDR3 DNA is TGTGCCAGCAGCCAAGATCGGGGCGGGGCCCACCACAATGAGCAGTTCTTC. The chain has TRBV3-1 (or the pseudogene TRBV3-2) and TRBJ2-1; possibly TRBD2 for D (6 bases). The CDR3 consists of 17 residues. From germline, CDR1 is LGHDT and CDR2 YNNKEL (reference sequence). V gave up 0 bases and J gave up 5 bases, with 17 bases separating them.

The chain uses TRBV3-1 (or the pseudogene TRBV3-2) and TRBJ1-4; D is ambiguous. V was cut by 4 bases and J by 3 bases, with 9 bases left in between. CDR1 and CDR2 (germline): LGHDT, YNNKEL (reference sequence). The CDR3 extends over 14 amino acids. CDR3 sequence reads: CASSLRSANEKLFF. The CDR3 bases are TGTGCCAGCAGCCTCCGGTCGGCTAATGAAAAACTGTTTTTT.

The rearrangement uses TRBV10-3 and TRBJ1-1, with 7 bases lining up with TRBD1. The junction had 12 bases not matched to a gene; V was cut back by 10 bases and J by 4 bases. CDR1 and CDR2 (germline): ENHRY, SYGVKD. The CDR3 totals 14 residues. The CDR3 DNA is TGTGCCAAGGAGACAGGGAAGGGTAGCACTGAAGCTTTCTTT. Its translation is CAKETGKGSTEAFF.

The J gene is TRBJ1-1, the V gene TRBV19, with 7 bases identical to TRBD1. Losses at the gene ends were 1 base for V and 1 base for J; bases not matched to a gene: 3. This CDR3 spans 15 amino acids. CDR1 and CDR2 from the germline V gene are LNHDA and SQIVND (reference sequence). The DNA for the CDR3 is TGTGCCAGTAGTATAGGGACAGGTGGGAACACTGAAGCTTTCTTT. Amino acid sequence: CASSIGTGGNTEAFF.

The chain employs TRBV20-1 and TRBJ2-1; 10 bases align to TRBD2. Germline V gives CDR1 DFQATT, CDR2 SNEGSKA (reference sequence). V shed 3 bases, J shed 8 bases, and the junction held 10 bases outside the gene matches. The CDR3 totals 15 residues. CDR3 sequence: CSASLRLAGVDEQFF. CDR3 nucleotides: TGCAGTGCTAGTTTGCGTCTAGCGGGAGTGGATGAGCAGTTCTTC.

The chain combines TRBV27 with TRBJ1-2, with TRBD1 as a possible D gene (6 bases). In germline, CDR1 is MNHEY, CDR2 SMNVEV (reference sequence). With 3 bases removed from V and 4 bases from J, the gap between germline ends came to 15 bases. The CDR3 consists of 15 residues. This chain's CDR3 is CASSFGGRLAYGYTF. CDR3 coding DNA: TGTGCCAGCAGTTTTGGGGGGCGGTTGGCCTATGGCTACACCTTC.

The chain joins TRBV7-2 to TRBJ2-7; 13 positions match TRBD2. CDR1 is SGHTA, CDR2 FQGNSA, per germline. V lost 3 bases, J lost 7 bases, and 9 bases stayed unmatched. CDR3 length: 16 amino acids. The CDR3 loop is CASSFDTSGRAGEQYF. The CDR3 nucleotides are TGTGCCAGCAGCTTCGACACTAGCGGGAGGGCCGGGGAGCAGTACTTC.

The CDR3 here is CASSTDRKSSYEQYF. CDR3 nucleotides: TGTGCCAGCAGCACCGACAGAAAGAGCTCCTACGAGCAGTACTTC. The J gene is TRBJ2-7, the V gene TRBV21-1; the table names TRBD1, a call not compared with the DNA. TRBV21-1 is described as a pseudogene. CDR3 size: 15 residues.

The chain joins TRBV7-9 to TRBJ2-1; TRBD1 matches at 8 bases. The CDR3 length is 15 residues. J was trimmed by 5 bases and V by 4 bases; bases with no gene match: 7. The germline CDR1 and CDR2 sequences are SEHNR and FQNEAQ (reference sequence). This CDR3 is CASSSLGQEHNEQFF. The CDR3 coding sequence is TGTGCCAGCAGCTCTTTGGGACAGGAACACAATGAGCAGTTCTTC.

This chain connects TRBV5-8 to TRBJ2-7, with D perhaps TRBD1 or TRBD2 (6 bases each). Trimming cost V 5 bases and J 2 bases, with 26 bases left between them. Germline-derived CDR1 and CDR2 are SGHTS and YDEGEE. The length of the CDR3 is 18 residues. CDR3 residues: CASRLNTGRLVKTYEQYF. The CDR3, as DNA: TGTGCCAGCAGACTCAATACAGGGAGGCTAGTGAAGACCTACGAGCAGTACTTC.

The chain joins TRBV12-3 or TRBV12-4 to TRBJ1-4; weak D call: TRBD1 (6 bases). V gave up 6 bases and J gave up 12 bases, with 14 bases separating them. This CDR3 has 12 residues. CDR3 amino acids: CASSRTDVELFF. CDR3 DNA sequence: TGTGCCAGCAGCAGGACAGACGTTGAACTGTTTTTT.

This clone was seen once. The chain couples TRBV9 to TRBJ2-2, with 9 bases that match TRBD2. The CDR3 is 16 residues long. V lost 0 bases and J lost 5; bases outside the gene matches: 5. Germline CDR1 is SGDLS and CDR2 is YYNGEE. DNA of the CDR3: TGTGCCAGCAGCGTAGGGACTAGCGTCCGTACCGGGGAGCTGTTTTTT. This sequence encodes CASSVGTSVRTGELFF.

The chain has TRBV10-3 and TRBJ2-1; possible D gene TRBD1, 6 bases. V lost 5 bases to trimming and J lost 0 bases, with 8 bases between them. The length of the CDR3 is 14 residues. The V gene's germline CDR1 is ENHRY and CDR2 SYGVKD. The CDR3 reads CAISPDSSYNEQFF. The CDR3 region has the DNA TGTGCCATCAGTCCGGACAGCTCCTACAATGAGCAGTTCTTC.

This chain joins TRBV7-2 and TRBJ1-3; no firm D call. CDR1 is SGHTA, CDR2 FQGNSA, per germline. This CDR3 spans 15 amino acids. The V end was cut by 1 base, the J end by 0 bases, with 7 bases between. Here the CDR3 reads CASSLDRLSGNTIYF. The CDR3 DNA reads TGTGCCAGCAGCTTAGATCGGCTCTCTGGAAACACCATATATTTT.